This T cell receptor beta chain was sequenced for a study of radiotherapy plus CTLA-4 blockade in lung cancer. Findings and caveats of the study: Expansion in blood of tumor-derived TCR clones was seen after radiotherapy plus ipilimumab. Together with interferon-beta, which increased in serum after radiation, early dynamic changes in blood T cell clones were reportedly the best predictors of response.

The study gave focal radiation plus ipilimumab CTLA-4 blockade to patients with chemo-refractory metastatic non-small-cell lung cancer. Regarding this clone: Its antigen is still unknown.

Some clones are missing from TCRdb's copy, which holds only in-frame ones; the method was immunoSEQ multiplex PCR. The table includes roughly 85,000 clones, around nine tenths detected once. This CDR3 region has 14 residues. Germline values: CDR1 SNHLY, CDR2 FYNNEI. Deletions cut 2 bases from V and 6 bases from J, with 13 bases between. The sequence was obtained from a human donor with non-small cell lung cancer that progressed on radiotherapy plus ipilimumab. V is TRBV2 and J is TRBJ1-2; D remains unclear. The material was peripheral blood, obtained from a patient treated with radiotherapy plus ipilimumab. As DNA, the CDR3 is TGTGCCAGCAGTGAACTGCCAGGCTGGGATGGCTACACCTTC. It encodes CASSELPGWDGYTF.